This T cell receptor beta chain was obtained from a study of blood T cell repertoires in COVID-19 (dated by TCRdb to 2018 to 2021). At the level of the whole study: Collaborator samples came from the United States, Italy and Spain and covered acute and convalescent phases of COVID-19. Sample metadata almost always included a de-identified subject ID, COVID-19 status, age in years and sex. The material from the prospective study consisted of cDNA or gDNA derived from T cells, B-cell-depleted T cells, or PBMCs. The samples were drawn from the first 160 participants of the ongoing ImmuneRACE study and from 1,254 subjects provided by 6 global collaborators. A freely available public database, intended as a resource for researchers studying the immune response to SARS-CoV-2, is where the repertoires were released. Where available, HLA class I and class II types were taken from metadata supplied by the sample provider and were not determined by assay-based typing. Deeply sampled blood TCRbeta repertoires from subjects exposed to, actively infected with, or recovered from COVID-19 were included in the dataset.

The CDR3 holds 15 amino acids from the cysteine to the phenylalanine. Only the CDR3 part of the read is kept: 45 bases, read in frame from the first base. V is cut by 4 bases and J by 0 bases, and the space between the germline ends is 13 bases. CDR1 and CDR2, looked up from the germline V gene, are SGHRS and YFSETQ. TCRbeta CDR3 regions were amplified from genomic DNA using the immunoSEQ Assay, a bias-controlled multiplex PCR. In the original analysis: The number of nucleated cells in each sample was estimated from the amplification of reference gene primers within the assay. To quantify the absolute abundance of each unique TCRbeta CDR3 rearrangement, sequence reads were collapsed and filtered. For each sample, productive Simpson clonality was calculated by taking the square root of Simpson's diversity index across productive rearrangements. This immuneACCESS table, as held by TCRdb, lists in-frame sequences with V and J called but not all clones. Of the missing ones, under half trace to an unresolved V gene in checked studies; the others have no known cause. The D gene and trimming were derived from the DNA, and the V and J assignments and clone size from that table. Counted in this sample were 300,000 to 400,000 clones; approximately 86% of them appeared once. Just over 7% of the sample is taken by the ten largest.

The paper as a whole reports these results and caveats: How much clinical and demographic metadata was included differed by source and by participant, and the metadata was provided uncurated.

One collaborating source in Seattle enrolled patients while the patients were actively infected and followed the patients over time throughout the course of disease. Each collaborating institution followed its own protocols to collect whole blood in K2EDTA tubes. Collaborator samples were shipped for TCRbeta analysis as frozen whole blood, isolated PBMCs, or DNA extracted from either sample type. Concerning this clone: Its antigen remains undetermined. Base qualities were left out, and no much larger clone turns up one base away.

Sequencing was done on a sample of peripheral blood. The sequence came from a woman in her sixties or seventies with COVID-19, enrolled during active disease. The rearrangement joined TRBV5-1 to TRBJ2-5, and possibly TRBD2, on 5 matching bases. Here is the DNA: TGCGCCAGCAGCCAGCTGGGAGCGGACCAAGAGACCCAGTACTTC. This codes for CASSQLGADQETQYF.